Shown below are 18 T cell receptor beta chains from a single sample sequenced in a study of blood T cell repertoires in COVID-19. Here immunoSEQ multiplex PCR was the method, and the copy in TCRdb shows in-frame clones only, minus some. The profile shows around 300,000 clones, around 90% of them singletons. The sample was peripheral blood. These receptors all stem from a woman in her 50s with COVID-19, enrolled during active disease.

This clone was picked up a small number of times. The V gene is TRBV6-5, the J gene TRBJ2-3; tentatively, D is TRBD1 (6 bases). V gave up 8 bases and J gave up 7 bases, with 19 bases separating them. The germline V gene has CDR1 MNHEY and CDR2 SVGAGI. There are 14 residues in the CDR3. The CDR3 protein is CASGQTGVVNTQYF. The DNA of the CDR3 is TGTGCCAGCGGACAGACAGGTGTCGTGAATACGCAGTATTTT.

V usage is TRBV29-1 and J usage is TRBJ2-3, with 7 bases that match TRBD1. CDR3 length: 18 amino acids. V shed 2 bases and J 0 bases; nucleotides not matched to a gene: 14. Looked up from germline, CDR1 is SQVTM and CDR2 is ANQGSEA. For the CDR3, the DNA is TGCAGCGTTGAATTTCTACGGACAGGCGGATTTAGCACAGATACGCAGTATTTT. Translated: CSVEFLRTGGFSTDTQYF.

The chain combines TRBV14 with TRBJ2-7; 14 bases line up with TRBD2. The CDR3 contains 15 residues. Germline V gives CDR1 SGHDN, CDR2 FVKESK. After removal of 5 bases from V and 5 bases from J, the junction contained 5 bases not matched to a gene. CDR3 nucleotides: TGTGCCAGCAGCTTCGGGACTAGCGGGAGACACGAGCAGTACTTC. This encodes CASSFGTSGRHEQYF.

This clone showed up just a few times. V usage is TRBV18 and J usage is TRBJ1-4; a possible D gene is TRBD1 (6 bases). There are 13 residues in the CDR3. Trimming pared 3 bases from V and 5 bases from J, leaving 7 bases between. Germline CDR1 reads KGHSH; CDR2 reads LQKENI. The CDR3 DNA is TGTGCCAGCTCACCCGGACAGAATGAAAAACTGTTTTTT. Protein sequence: CASSPGQNEKLFF.

J is TRBJ2-2 and V is TRBV7-9; possibly TRBD1 for D (5 bases). The CDR3 is 15 amino acids. The V end lost 0 bases, the J end lost 4 bases, and 9 bases lay between the germline ends. CDR1 SEHNR and CDR2 FQNEAQ come from the germline V gene (reference sequence). CDR3 amino acids: CASSLAGRGTGELFF. DNA of the CDR3: TGTGCCAGCAGCTTAGCGGGTAGGGGCACCGGGGAGCTGTTTTTT.

The chain carries TRBV4-3 and TRBJ2-2; TRBD2 matches at 10 bases. J lost 5 bases, V lost 1 base, and 10 bases had no gene match. The CDR3 has 18 amino acids. The V gene's germline CDR1 is LGHNA and CDR2 YSLEER. CDR3 amino acids: CASSQGRASGRGTGELFF. The CDR3 coding sequence is TGCGCCAGCAGCCAAGGAAGAGCTAGCGGGAGAGGGACCGGGGAGCTGTTTTTT.

The chain is built from TRBV18 and TRBJ1-4; no clear D. The V end lost 5 bases, the J end lost 6 bases, and 10 bases lay between the germline ends. This CDR3 is 13 amino acids long. Germline V gene sequence: CDR1 KGHSH, CDR2 LQKENI. Here the CDR3 reads CASSSGLDEKLFF. Here the CDR3 DNA reads TGTGCCAGCTCATCAGGTTTGGATGAAAAACTGTTTTTT.

V usage is TRBV20-1 and J usage is TRBJ1-2; D is unclear. The CDR3 is 13 residues long. The V gene's germline CDR1 is DFQATT and CDR2 SNEGSKA (reference sequence). V lost 3 bases, J lost 2 bases, and 10 bases lay in between. CDR3 region: CSASDSVNYGYTF. For the CDR3, the DNA is TGCAGTGCTAGTGACTCCGTGAACTATGGCTACACCTTC.

The chain recombines TRBV27 with TRBJ2-3; D remains unclear. Deletions cut 3 bases from V and 7 bases from J, with 23 bases between. The V gene's germline CDR1 is MNHEY and CDR2 SMNVEV (reference sequence). This CDR3 comprises 17 residues. CDR3 nucleotide sequence: TGTGCCAGCAGTTTTCTCCAGTTGGGCCCCTCGGAAAATACGCAGTATTTT. It codes for CASSFLQLGPSENTQYF.

The chain combines TRBV27 with TRBJ2-1; 9 nucleotides agree with TRBD2. V lost 7 bases to trimming and J lost 8 bases; unmatched junction nucleotides: 6. Germline V gene sequence: CDR1 MNHEY, CDR2 SMNVEV (reference sequence). The CDR3 is 13 amino acids. CDR3 DNA sequence: TGTGCCAGCAAATTGGGACTAGCTTATGAGCAGTTCTTC. Translated: CASKLGLAYEQFF.

The chain links TRBV5-8 to TRBJ1-2, with 8 bases aligning to TRBD1. This CDR3 has 15 residues. With 4 bases clipped from V and 4 bases from J, the junction kept 9 bases outside the gene matches. Germline V gene sequence: CDR1 SGHTS, CDR2 YDEGEE. This chain's CDR3 is CASSQTGARIYGYTF. The CDR3 DNA sequence: TGTGCCAGCAGCCAGACAGGGGCCCGGATCTATGGCTACACCTTC.

As regards this clone: Other DNA sequences in this specimen translate into the identical CDR3. CDR3 region: CASSPRTENTEAFF. CDR3 bases: TGTGCCAGCTCACCACGGACAGAAAACACTGAAGCTTTCTTT. The chain couples TRBV18 to TRBJ1-1, with a weak D call TRBD1 (6 bases). The CDR3 is 14 residues long. V lost 1 base, J lost 2 bases, and 8 bases lay in between. Germline V gene data show CDR1 as KGHSH and CDR2 as LQKENI.

This chain joins TRBV15 and TRBJ2-7; 8 bases match TRBD1. The germline gives CDR1 LNHNV, CDR2 YYDKDF (reference sequence). V was clipped by 2 bases and J by 1 base; unmatched bases: 4. This CDR3 is 15 amino acids long. CDR3 in DNA: TGTGCCACCAGCAGAAACAGGGGGTCTTCCTACGAGCAGTACTTC. Translating gives CATSRNRGSSYEQYF.

The rearrangement links TRBV10-3 to TRBJ2-4; tentatively, D is TRBD2 (5 bases). V was shortened by 3 bases and J by 6 bases, with 15 bases between the two germline ends. Germline V gene lookup returns CDR1 ENHRY and CDR2 SYGVKD. The CDR3 loop spans 15 amino acids. CDR3 nucleotides: TGTGCCATCAGTGAAGCGGCCCAACTGAGAAACATTCAGTACTTC. It is translated as CAISEAAQLRNIQYF.

DNA of the CDR3: TGTGCCAGCAGCATCCAGACAGCCTATAATTCACCCCTCCACTTT. Its protein is CASSIQTAYNSPLHF. The chain has TRBV7-8 and TRBJ1-6; a weak D match, TRBD1 (5 bases). This CDR3 is 15 amino acids long. Per germline, CDR1 SGHVS and CDR2 FQNEAQ. Trimming took off 5 bases at V and 2 bases at J, with 10 bases between the two ends.

The chain couples TRBV6-4 to TRBJ2-1, with TRBD2 matching over 10 bases. The CDR3 runs to 13 residues. The V gene's germline CDR1 is MRHNA and CDR2 SNTAGT. Trimming took 5 bases from V and 6 from J; bases not matched to a gene: 1. The CDR3 coding sequence is TGTGCCAGCAGTTGGACTAGCGGCAATGAGCAGTTCTTC. It translates to CASSWTSGNEQFF.

The count of this clone is one. This chain uses TRBV7-8 with TRBJ2-7; D is perhaps TRBD1 (5 bases). Looked up from germline, CDR1 is SGHVS and CDR2 is FQNEAQ. V dropped 5 bases and J dropped 3 bases, with 11 bases sitting between them. The CDR3 extends over 13 amino acids. CDR3 nucleotides: TGTGCCAGCAGCACGACAGTATTCTACGAGCAGTACTTC. Translating it yields CASSTTVFYEQYF.

This rearrangement joins TRBV10-2 to TRBJ2-1, with 12 bases lining up with TRBD2. This CDR3 comprises 17 residues. Looked up from germline, CDR1 is WSHSY and CDR2 is SAAADI. Trimming at V came to 2 bases and at J to 8 bases, leaving 10 bases not matched to a gene. CDR3 in DNA: TGCGCCAGCAGTGAGATGGGCCTAGCGGGAGGGCCAGATGAGCAGTTCTTC. The encoded protein is CASSEMGLAGGPDEQFF.